These 8 T cell receptor beta chains were all obtained from the same sample, sequenced in a study of OX40 agonist ivuxolimab in advanced cancers. Library prep was done by the immunoSEQ multiplex PCR assay. In TCRdb, the immuneACCESS table is reduced to in-frame sequences with V and J assigned. These tables do not hold every clone; where another copy was compared, an unresolved V gene accounts for under half, and the others remain unexplained. The sample table records 60,000 to 90,000 clones; 84% of these occur just once. The ten largest clonotypes hold approximately 0.44% of the sample. This sample comprised CD4+ or CD8+ T cells sorted from blood, obtained in a trial of the OX40 agonist ivuxolimab. The receptors here all came from an adult with an advanced solid tumor such as melanoma, head and neck, liver or kidney cancer.

Only a few counts were recorded for this clone. The chain recombines TRBV5-5 with TRBJ2-3, with 11 nucleotides matching TRBD2. Germline-derived CDR1 and CDR2 are SGHKS and YYEKEE (reference sequence). There are 17 residues in the CDR3. V shed 3 bases and J 1 base; nucleotides not matched to a gene: 7. CDR3 sequence: CASSSRLAGYGTDTQYF. The CDR3 DNA is TGTGCCAGCAGCTCTAGACTAGCGGGATATGGCACAGATACGCAGTATTTT. Looking up the rest from reference TRBV5-5 and TRBJ2-3 gives the full variable domain: DAGVTQSPTHLIKTRGQQVTLRCSPISGHKSVSWYQQVLGQGPQFIFQYYEKEERGRGNFPDRFSARQFPNYSSELNVNALLLGDSALYLCASSSRLAGYGTDTQYFGPGTRLTVL.

This chain connects TRBV19 to TRBJ1-1; D call uncertain. The CDR3 sequence is 12 residues long. Looked up from germline, CDR1 is LNHDA and CDR2 is SQIVND (reference sequence). Trimming left V 9 bases short and J 1 base short, with 9 bases between. CDR3 nucleotide sequence: TGTGCCAGCGGAGAGCGGAACACTGAAGCTTTCTTT. Residues: CASGERNTEAFF. The full variable domain, with the rest looked up from reference TRBV19 and TRBJ1-1, is DGGITQSPKYLFRKEGQNVTLSCEQNLNHDAMYWYRQDPGQGLRLIYYSQIVNDFQKGDIAEGYSVSREKKESFPLTVTSAQKNPTAFYLCASGERNTEAFFGQGTRLTVV.

This clone was seen a single time. V is TRBV7-3 and J is TRBJ2-5, with a tentative D call TRBD2 (6 bases). The CDR3 loop spans 16 amino acids. Germline-derived CDR1 and CDR2 are SGHTA and FQGTGA. V lost 1 base and J lost 6, with 18 bases in between. The CDR3: CASSLIGGEPPKTQYF. For the CDR3, the DNA is TGTGCCAGCAGCTTAATAGGAGGGGAGCCCCCAAAGACCCAGTACTTC.

This clone appeared once. Here the CDR3 DNA reads TGCGCCAGCAGCTCTCAAGAAGGAAACACCATATATTTT. This codes for CASSSQEGNTIYF. The rearrangement joins TRBV5-1 to TRBJ1-3; D gene ambiguous. The germline V gene encodes CDR1 SGHRS and CDR2 YFSETQ. V was pared by 3 bases and J by 4 bases, with 8 bases between. The CDR3 has 13 amino acids.

J is TRBJ2-1 and V is TRBV7-6; D may be TRBD1 or TRBD2 (5 bases each). This CDR3 has 13 residues. The ends were cut back, 4 bases at V and 6 bases at J, with 10 bases in the middle. CDR1 is SGHVS, CDR2 FNYEAQ, per germline. CDR3 sequence: CASSSGAVNEQFF. The DNA of the CDR3 is TGTGCCAGCAGCTCCGGGGCTGTCAATGAGCAGTTCTTC.

The chain is built from TRBV27 and TRBJ2-1, with TRBD2 matching over 11 bases. J lost 7 bases, V lost 6 bases, and 11 bases had no gene match. CDR3 length equals 16 residues. The germline gives CDR1 MNHEY, CDR2 SMNVEV (reference sequence). The CDR3 bases are TGTGCCAGCAGAAAACTAGCGGGGGCTCCCCCTAATGAGCAGTTCTTC. Translation gives CASRKLAGAPPNEQFF.

This clone has more than one count but fewer than ten. The gene calls are TRBV6-5 and TRBJ2-2; 7 bases align to TRBD1. With V trimmed by 6 bases and J by 5 bases, 6 bases remained unmatched. Germline V gene lookup returns CDR1 MNHEY and CDR2 SVGAGI. The CDR3 is 14 amino acids. The CDR3 region is CASRWTGQTGELFF. As DNA, the CDR3 is TGTGCCAGCAGGTGGACAGGTCAAACCGGGGAGCTGTTTTTT.

The V call is TRBV13, the J call TRBJ2-3; 8 positions agree with TRBD2. With 3 bases clipped from V and 3 bases from J, the junction kept 2 bases outside the gene matches. CDR1 and CDR2 from the germline V gene are PRHDT and FYEKMQ (reference sequence). CDR3 length equals 14 residues. CDR3 protein: CASSLPGGTDTQYF. The CDR3 DNA is TGTGCCAGCAGCTTGCCGGGAGGGACAGATACGCAGTATTTT.